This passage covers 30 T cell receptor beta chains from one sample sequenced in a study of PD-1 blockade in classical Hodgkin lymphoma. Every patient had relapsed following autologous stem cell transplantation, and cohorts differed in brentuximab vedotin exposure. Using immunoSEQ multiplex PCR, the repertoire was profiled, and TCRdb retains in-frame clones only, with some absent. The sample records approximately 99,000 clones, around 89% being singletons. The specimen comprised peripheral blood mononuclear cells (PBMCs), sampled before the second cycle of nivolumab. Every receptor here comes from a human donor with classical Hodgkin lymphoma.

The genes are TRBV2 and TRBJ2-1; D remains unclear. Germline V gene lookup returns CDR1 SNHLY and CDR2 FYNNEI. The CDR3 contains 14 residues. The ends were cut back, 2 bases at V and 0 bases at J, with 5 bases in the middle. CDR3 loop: CASSEMSSYNEQFF. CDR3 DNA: TGTGCCAGCAGTGAAATGAGCTCCTACAATGAGCAGTTCTTC.

CDR3: CATSFSGNTIYF. CDR3 DNA sequence: TGTGCCACCAGCTTCTCTGGAAACACCATATATTTT. The chain couples TRBV15 to TRBJ1-3; D gene ambiguous. The CDR3 loop spans 12 amino acids. Germline V gene data show CDR1 as LNHNV and CDR2 as YYDKDF (reference sequence). V was shortened by 5 bases and J by 0 bases, with 2 bases between the two germline ends. Supplemented by reference TRBV15 and TRBJ1-3, the full variable domain reads DAMVIQNPRYQVTQFGKPVTLSCSQTLNHNVMYWYQQKSSQAPKLLFHYYDKDFNNEADTPDNFQSRRPNTSFCFLDIRSPGLGDTAMYLCATSFSGNTIYFGEGSWLTVV.

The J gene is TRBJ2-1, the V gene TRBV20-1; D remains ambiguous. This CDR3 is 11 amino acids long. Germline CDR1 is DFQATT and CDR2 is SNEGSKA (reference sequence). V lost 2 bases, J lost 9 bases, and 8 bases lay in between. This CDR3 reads CSARIVSEQFF. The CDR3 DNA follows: TGCAGTGCTAGAATAGTATCTGAGCAGTTCTTC.

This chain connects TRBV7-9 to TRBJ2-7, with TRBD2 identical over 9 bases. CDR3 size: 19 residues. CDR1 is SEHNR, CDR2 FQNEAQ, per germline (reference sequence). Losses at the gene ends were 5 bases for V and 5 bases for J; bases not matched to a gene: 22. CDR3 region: CASSTLLAGELYSRNEQYF. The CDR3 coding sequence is TGTGCCAGCAGCACCCTTTTAGCGGGAGAACTTTATTCTCGGAACGAGCAGTACTTC.

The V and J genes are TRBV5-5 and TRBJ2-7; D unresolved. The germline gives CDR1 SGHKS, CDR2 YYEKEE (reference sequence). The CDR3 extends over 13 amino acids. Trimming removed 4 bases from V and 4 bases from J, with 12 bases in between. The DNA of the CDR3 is TGTGCCAGCAGCGACGGGCAGTTATACGAGCAGTACTTC. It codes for CASSDGQLYEQYF.

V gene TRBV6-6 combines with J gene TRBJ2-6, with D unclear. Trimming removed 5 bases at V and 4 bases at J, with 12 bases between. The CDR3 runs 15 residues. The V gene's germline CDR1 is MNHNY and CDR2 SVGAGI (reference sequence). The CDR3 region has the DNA TGTGCCAGCAGTCAACGACACGGAGGGGCCAACGTCCTGACTTTC. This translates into CASSQRHGGANVLTF.

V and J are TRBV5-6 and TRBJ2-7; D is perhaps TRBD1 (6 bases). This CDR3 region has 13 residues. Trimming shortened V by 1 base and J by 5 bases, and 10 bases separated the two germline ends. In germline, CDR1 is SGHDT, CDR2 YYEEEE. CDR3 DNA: TGTGCCAGCAGCTTGTGGACAGCTAACGAGCAGTACTTC. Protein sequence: CASSLWTANEQYF.

CDR3 in DNA: TGTGCCAGCAGCTTAGGAGTTACGGATACGCAGTATTTT. It encodes CASSLGVTDTQYF. V and J are TRBV11-2 and TRBJ2-3; D ambiguous. Germline values: CDR1 SGHAT, CDR2 FQNNGV. The V gene lost 1 base and the J gene lost 6 bases, with 8 bases spanning the gap. The CDR3 covers 13 residues. Using reference TRBV11-2 and TRBJ2-3 for the parts outside the CDR3, the full variable domain is EAGVAQSPRYKIIEKRQSVAFWCNPISGHATLYWYQQILGQGPKLLIQFQNNGVVDDSQLPKDRFSAERLKGVDSTLKIQPAKLEDSAVYLCASSLGVTDTQYFGPGTRLTVL.

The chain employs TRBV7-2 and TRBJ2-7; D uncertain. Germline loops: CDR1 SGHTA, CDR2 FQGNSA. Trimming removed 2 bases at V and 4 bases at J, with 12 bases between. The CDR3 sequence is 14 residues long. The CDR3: CASSLIRTPYEQYF. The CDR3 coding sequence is TGTGCCAGCAGCTTAATCCGTACTCCTTACGAGCAGTACTTC.

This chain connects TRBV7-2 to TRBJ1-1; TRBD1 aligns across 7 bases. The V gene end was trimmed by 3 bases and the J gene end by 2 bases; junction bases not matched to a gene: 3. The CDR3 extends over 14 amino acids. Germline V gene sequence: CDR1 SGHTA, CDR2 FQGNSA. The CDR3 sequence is CASSFRQGNTEAFF. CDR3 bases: TGTGCCAGCAGCTTTCGACAGGGAAACACTGAAGCTTTCTTT.

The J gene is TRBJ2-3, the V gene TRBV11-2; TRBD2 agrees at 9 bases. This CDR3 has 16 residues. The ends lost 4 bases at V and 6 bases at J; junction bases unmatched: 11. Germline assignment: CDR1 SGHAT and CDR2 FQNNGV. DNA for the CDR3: TGTGCCAGCAGCTCCCATCTGCGGACTAGCGTGGATACGCAGTATTTT. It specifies CASSSHLRTSVDTQYF. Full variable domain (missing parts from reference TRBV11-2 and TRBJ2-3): EAGVAQSPRYKIIEKRQSVAFWCNPISGHATLYWYQQILGQGPKLLIQFQNNGVVDDSQLPKDRFSAERLKGVDSTLKIQPAKLEDSAVYLCASSSHLRTSVDTQYFGPGTRLTVL.

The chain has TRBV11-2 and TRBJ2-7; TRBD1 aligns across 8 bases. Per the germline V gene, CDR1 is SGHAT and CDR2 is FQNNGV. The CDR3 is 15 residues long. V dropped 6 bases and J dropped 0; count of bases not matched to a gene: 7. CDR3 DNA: TGTGCCAGCAGTCCCGGGGACAGGAGCTCCTACGAGCAGTACTTC. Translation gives CASSPGDRSSYEQYF.

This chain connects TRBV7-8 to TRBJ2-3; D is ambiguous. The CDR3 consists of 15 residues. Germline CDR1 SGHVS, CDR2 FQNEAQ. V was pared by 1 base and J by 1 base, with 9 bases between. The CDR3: CASSLDQRRTDTQYF. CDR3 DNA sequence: TGTGCCAGCAGCTTAGATCAGAGACGCACAGATACGCAGTATTTT.

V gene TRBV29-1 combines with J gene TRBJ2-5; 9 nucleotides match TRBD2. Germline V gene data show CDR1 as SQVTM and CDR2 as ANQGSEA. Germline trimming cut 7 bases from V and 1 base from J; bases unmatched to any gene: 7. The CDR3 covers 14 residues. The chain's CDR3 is CSAVSGSAQETQYF. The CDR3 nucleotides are TGCAGCGCTGTTAGCGGGAGCGCCCAAGAGACCCAGTACTTC.

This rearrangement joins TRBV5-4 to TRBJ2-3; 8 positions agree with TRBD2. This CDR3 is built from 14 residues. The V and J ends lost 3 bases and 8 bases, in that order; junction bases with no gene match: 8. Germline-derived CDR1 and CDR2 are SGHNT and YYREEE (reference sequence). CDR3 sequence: CASSYGHREGTQYF. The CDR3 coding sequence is TGTGCCAGCAGCTACGGACACCGGGAGGGTACGCAGTATTTT.

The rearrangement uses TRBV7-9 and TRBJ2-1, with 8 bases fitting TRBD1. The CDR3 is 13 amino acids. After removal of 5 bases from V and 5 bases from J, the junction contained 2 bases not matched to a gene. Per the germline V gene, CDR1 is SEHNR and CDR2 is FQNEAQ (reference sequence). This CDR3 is CASSGQGNNEQFF. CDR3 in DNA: TGTGCCAGCAGCGGACAGGGTAACAATGAGCAGTTCTTC.

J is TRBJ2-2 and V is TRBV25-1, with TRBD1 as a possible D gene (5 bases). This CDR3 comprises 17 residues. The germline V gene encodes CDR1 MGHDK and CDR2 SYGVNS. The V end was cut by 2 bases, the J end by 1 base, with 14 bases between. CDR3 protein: CASSEGWGRMNTGELFF. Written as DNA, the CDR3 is TGTGCCAGCAGTGAAGGTTGGGGCAGAATGAACACCGGGGAGCTGTTTTTT. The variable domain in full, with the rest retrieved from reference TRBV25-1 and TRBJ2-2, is EADIYQTPRYLVIGTGKKITLECSQTMGHDKMYWYQQDPGMELHLIHYSYGVNSTEKGDLSSESTVSRIRTEHFPLTLESARPSHTSQYLCASSEGWGRMNTGELFFGEGSRLTVL.

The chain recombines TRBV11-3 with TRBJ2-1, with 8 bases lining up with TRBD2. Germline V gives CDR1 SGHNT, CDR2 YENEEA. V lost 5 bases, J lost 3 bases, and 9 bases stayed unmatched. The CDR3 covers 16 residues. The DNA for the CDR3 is TGTGCCAGCAGCCCCAGACTAGCGAAAAACTACAATGAGCAGTTCTTC. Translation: CASSPRLAKNYNEQFF.

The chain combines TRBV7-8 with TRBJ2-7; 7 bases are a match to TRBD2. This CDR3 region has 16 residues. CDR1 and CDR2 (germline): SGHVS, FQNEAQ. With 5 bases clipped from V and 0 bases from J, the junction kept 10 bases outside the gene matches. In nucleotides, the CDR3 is TGTGCCAGCAGCCCCCCCCCAGGCGGGAGCTCCTACGAGCAGTACTTC. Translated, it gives CASSPPPGGSSYEQYF. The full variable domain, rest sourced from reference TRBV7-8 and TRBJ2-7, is GAGVSQSPRYKVAKRGQDVALRCDPISGHVSLFWYQQALGQGPEFLTYFQNEAQLDKSGLPSDRFFAERPEGSVSTLKIQRTQQEDSAVYLCASSPPPGGSSYEQYFGPGTRLTVT.

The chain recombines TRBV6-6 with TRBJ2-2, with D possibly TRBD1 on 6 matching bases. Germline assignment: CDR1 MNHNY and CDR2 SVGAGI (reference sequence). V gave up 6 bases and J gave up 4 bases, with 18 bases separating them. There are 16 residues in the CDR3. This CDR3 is CASSRTGNRGTGELFF. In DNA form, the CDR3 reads TGTGCCAGCAGCCGAACAGGGAATCGGGGCACCGGGGAGCTGTTTTTT.

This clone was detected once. CDR3 sequence (DNA): TGTGCCAGCAGTCTAGCGGGAGGGGACGAGCAGTACTTC. It translates to CASSLAGGDEQYF. The chain joins TRBV6-5 to TRBJ2-7, with 12 bases lining up with TRBD2. The CDR3 spans 13 residues. J was trimmed by 5 bases and V by 5 bases; bases with no gene match: 1. CDR1 MNHEY and CDR2 SVGAGI come from the germline V gene.

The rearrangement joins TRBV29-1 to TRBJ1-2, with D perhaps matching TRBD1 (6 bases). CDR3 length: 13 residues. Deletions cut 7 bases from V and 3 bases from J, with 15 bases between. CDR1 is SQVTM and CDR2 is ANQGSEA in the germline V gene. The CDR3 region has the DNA TGCAGCGCACCTCGGGCAGGGGACTATGGCTACACCTTC. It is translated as CSAPRAGDYGYTF.

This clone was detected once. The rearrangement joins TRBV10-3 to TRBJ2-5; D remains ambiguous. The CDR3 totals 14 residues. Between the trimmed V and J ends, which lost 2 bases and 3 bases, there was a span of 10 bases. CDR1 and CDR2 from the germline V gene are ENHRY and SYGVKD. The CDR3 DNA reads TGTGCCATCAGTGAGGAGCTAGTAAAAGAGACCCAGTACTTC. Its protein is CAISEELVKETQYF.

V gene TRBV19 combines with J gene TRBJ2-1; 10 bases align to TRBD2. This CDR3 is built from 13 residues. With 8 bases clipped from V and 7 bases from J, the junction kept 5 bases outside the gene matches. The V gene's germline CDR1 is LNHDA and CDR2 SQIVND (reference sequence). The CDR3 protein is CASGPGLANEQFF. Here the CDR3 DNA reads TGTGCCAGTGGACCGGGACTAGCGAATGAGCAGTTCTTC.

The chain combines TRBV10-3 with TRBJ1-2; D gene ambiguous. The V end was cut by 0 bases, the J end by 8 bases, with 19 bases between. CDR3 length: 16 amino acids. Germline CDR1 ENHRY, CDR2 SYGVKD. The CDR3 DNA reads TGTGCCATCAGTGAGTCGGGGTCCAGAGGGTCCGAAGGCTACACCTTC. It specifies CAISESGSRGSEGYTF.

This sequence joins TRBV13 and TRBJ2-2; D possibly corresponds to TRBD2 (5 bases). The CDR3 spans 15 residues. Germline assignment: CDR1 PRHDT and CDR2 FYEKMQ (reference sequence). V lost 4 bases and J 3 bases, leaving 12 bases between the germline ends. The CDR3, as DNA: TGTGCCAGCAGCTGGAGGACCGGGGACACCGGGGAGCTGTTTTTT. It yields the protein CASSWRTGDTGELFF.

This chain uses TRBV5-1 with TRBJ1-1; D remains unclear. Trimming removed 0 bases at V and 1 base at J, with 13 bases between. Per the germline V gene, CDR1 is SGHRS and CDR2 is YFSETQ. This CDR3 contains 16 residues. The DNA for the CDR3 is TGCGCCAGCAGCTTGGCCACGGGCTCGGCGAACACTGAAGCTTTCTTT. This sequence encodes CASSLATGSANTEAFF.

CDR3 residues: CASSDFRGVLAEAFF. The DNA of the CDR3 is TGTGCCAGCAGTGATTTCAGGGGGGTTCTGGCTGAAGCTTTCTTT. This sequence joins TRBV2 and TRBJ1-1, with TRBD1 identical over 7 bases. This CDR3 comprises 15 residues. The ends lost 3 bases at V and 6 bases at J; junction bases unmatched: 10. Germline-derived CDR1 and CDR2 are SNHLY and FYNNEI.

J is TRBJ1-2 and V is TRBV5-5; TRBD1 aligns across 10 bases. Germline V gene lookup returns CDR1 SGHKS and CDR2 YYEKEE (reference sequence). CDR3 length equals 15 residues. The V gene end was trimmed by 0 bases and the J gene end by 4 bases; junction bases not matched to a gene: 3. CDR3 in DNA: TGTGCCAGCAGCTTGGCGGGACAGGGGTTCTATGGCTACACCTTC. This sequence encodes CASSLAGQGFYGYTF.

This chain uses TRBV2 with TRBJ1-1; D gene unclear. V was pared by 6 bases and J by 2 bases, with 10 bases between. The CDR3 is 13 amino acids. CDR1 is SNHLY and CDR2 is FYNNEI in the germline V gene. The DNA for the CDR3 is TGTGCCAGCAGGATACAGCTTAACACTGAAGCTTTCTTT. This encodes CASRIQLNTEAFF.